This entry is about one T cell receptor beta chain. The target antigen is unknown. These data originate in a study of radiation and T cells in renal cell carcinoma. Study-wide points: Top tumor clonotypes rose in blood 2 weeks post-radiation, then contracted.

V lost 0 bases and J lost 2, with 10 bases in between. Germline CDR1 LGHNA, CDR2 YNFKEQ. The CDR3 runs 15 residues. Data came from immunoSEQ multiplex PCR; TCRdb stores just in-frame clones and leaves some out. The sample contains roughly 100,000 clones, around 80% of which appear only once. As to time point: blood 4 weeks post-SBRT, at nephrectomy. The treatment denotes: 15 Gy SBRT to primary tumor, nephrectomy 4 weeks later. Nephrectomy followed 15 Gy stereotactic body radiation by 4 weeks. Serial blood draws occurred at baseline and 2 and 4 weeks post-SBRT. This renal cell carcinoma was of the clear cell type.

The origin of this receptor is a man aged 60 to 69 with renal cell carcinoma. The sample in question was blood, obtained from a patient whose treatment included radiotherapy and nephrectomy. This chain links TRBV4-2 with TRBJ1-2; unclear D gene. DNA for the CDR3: TGTGCCAGCAGCCAAGACGGGCCACCAAACTATGGCTACACCTTC. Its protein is CASSQDGPPNYGYTF.